What follows is one T cell receptor (beta chain) and its context. This sample stems from a study of blood T cell repertoires in COVID-19. Study context: COVID-19 samples from acute and convalescent phases originated in the United States, Italy and Spain. The cDNA or gDNA used as material had been derived from T cells, B-cell-depleted T cells, or PBMCs.

Per the original data handling: By means of reference gene primer amplification, nucleated cell counts were estimated. Libraries were prepared by immunoSEQ multiplex PCR; TCRdb keeps only in-frame clonotypes and omits some of them. V, J and clone size are taken as reported in that table, and D and trimming were inferred from the DNA itself. Among 250,000 or so clones listed, more than 80% were seen once. The CDR3 has 16 residues. V lost 2 bases and J 8 bases, leaving 17 bases between the germline ends. Per the germline V gene, CDR1 is SGDLS and CDR2 is YYNGEE. This receptor was identified in a woman aged 30 to 39 with active or convalescent COVID-19. The V gene is TRBV9, the J gene TRBJ1-6; D gene uncertain. Sequencing was performed on peripheral blood. For the CDR3, the DNA is TGTGCCAGCAGCGTGAAATCGGGATCTTCTTATTCACCCCTCCACTTT. This encodes CASSVKSGSSYSPLHF. Supplemented by reference TRBV9 and TRBJ1-6, the full variable domain reads DSGVTQTPKHLITATGQRVTLRCSPRSGDLSVYWYQQSLDQGLQFLIQYYNGEERAKGNILERFSAQQFPDLHSELNLSSLELGDSALYFCASSVKSGSSYSPLHFGNGTRLTVT.